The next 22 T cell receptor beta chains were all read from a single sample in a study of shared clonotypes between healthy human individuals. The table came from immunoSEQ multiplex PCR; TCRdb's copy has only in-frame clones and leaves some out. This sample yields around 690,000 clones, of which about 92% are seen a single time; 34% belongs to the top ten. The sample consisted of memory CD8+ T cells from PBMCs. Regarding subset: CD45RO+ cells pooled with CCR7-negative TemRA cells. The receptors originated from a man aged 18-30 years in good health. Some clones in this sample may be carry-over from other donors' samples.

The CDR3 DNA reads as TGCGCCAGCAGCTGGGCCAGGAGCGAATGGAACACTGAAGCTTTCTTT. Translation gives CASSWARSEWNTEAFF. The rearrangement links TRBV5-1 to TRBJ1-1; D not resolved. The CDR3 sequence is 16 residues long. Germline CDR1 is SGHRS and CDR2 is YFSETQ. V lost 3 bases, J lost 1 base, and 16 bases lay in between.

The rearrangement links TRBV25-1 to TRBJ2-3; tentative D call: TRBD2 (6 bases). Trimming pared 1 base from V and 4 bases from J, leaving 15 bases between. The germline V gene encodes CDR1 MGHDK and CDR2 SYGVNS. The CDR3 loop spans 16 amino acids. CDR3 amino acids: CASSESWRGVADTQYF. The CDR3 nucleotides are TGTGCCAGCAGTGAATCTTGGAGGGGCGTTGCAGATACGCAGTATTTT.

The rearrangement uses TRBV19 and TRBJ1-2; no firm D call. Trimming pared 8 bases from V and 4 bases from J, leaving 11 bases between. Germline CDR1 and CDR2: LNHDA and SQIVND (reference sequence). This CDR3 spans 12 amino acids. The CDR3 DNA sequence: TGTGCCAGTTATAGTGGGATCTATGGCTACACCTTC. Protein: CASYSGIYGYTF.

Here the CDR3 reads CAWSVWVNTEAFF. Here the CDR3 DNA reads TGTGCCTGGAGTGTATGGGTGAACACTGAAGCTTTCTTT. V and J are TRBV30 and TRBJ1-1, with D uncertain. V was pared by 0 bases and J by 0 bases, with 5 bases between. This CDR3 is 13 amino acids long. Germline V gives CDR1 GTSNPN, CDR2 SVGIG (reference sequence). Filled out from reference TRBV30 and TRBJ1-1, the complete variable domain reads SQTIHQWPATLVQPVGSPLSLECTVEGTSNPNLYWYRQAAGRGLQLLFYSVGIGQISSEVPQNLSASRPQDRQFILSSKKLLLSDSGFYLCAWSVWVNTEAFFGQGTRLTVV.

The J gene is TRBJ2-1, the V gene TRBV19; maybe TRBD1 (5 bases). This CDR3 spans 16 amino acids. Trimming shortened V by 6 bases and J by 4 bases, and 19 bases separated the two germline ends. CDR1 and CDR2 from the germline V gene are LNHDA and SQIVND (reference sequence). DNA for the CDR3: TGTGCCAGTAGCCCTACGAGCAGGGAAAAATACAATGAGCAGTTCTTC. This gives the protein CASSPTSREKYNEQFF.

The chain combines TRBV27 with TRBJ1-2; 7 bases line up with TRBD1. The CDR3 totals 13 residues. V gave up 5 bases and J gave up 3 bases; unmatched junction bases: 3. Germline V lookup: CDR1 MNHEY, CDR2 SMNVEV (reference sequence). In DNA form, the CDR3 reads TGTGCCAGCAGTCCAGACAGGGACTATGGCTACACCTTC. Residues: CASSPDRDYGYTF.

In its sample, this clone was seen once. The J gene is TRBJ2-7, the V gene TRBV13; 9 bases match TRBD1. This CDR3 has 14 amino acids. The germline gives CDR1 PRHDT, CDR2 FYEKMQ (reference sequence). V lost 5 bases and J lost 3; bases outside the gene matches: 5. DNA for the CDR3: TGTGCCAGCAGCAGGACAGGGGCAGACTACGAGCAGTACTTC. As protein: CASSRTGADYEQYF.

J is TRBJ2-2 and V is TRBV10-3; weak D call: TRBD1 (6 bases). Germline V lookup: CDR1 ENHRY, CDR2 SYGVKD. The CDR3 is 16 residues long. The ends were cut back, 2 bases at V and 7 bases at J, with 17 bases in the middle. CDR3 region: CAISEKGGFFGGELFF. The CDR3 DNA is TGTGCCATCAGTGAGAAAGGGGGTTTCTTTGGCGGGGAGCTGTTTTTT.

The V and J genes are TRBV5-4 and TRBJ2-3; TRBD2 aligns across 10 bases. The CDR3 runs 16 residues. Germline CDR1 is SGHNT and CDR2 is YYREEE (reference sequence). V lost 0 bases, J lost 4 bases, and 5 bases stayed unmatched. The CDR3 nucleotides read TGTGCCAGCAGCTTGGAGCCTAGCGGGAGCCCAGATACGCAGTATTTT. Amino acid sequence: CASSLEPSGSPDTQYF.

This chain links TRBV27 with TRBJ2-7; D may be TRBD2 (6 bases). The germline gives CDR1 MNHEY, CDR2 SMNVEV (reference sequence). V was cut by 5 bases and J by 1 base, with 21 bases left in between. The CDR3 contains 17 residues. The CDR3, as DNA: TGTGCCAGCAGTACGGTCAAGATCGGGGGTCCTTCCTACGAGCAGTACTTC. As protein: CASSTVKIGGPSYEQYF.

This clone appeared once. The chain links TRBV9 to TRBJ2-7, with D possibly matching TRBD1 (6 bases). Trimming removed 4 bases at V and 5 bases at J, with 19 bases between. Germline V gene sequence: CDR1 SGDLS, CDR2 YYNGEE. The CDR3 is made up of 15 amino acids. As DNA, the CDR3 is TGTGCCAGCAGCCTAGGGGGAGAGGAACGGGACGAGCAGTACTTC. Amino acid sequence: CASSLGGEERDEQYF.

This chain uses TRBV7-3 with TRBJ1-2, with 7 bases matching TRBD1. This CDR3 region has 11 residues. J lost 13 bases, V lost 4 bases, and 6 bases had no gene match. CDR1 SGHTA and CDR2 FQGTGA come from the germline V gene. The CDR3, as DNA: TGTGCCAGCAGCTCCGACAGGGTTCTCACCTTC. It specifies CASSSDRVLTF.

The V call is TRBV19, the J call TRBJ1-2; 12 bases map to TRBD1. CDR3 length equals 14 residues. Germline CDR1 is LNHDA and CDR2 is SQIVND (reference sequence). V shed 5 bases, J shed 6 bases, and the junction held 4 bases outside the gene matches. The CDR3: CASSPGQGAHGYTF. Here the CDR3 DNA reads TGTGCCAGTAGTCCGGGACAGGGGGCGCATGGCTACACCTTC.

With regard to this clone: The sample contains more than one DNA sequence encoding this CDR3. The CDR3 region is CASSPGTGDQETQYF. The CDR3 DNA reads TGTGCCAGCAGCCCAGGGACAGGCGATCAAGAGACCCAGTACTTC. The genes are TRBV7-9 and TRBJ2-5; TRBD1 aligns across 8 bases. Germline lookup yields CDR1 SEHNR and CDR2 FQNEAQ (reference sequence). The J segment lost 2 bases and the V segment lost 5 bases, leaving 7 bases of the junction unmatched. There are 15 residues in the CDR3. The full variable domain, its missing parts supplied by reference TRBV7-9 and TRBJ2-5, is DTGVSQNPRHKITKRGQNVTFRCDPISEHNRLYWYRQTLGQGPEFLTYFQNEAQLEKSRLLSDRFSAERPKGSFSTLEIQRTEQGDSAMYLCASSPGTGDQETQYFGPGTRLLVL.

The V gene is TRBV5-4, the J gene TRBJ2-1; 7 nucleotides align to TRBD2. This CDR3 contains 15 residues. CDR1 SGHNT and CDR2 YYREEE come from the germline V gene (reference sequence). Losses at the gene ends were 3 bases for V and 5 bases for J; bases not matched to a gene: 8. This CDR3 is CASSWGTTPNNEQFF. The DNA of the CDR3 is TGTGCCAGCAGCTGGGGGACTACCCCGAACAATGAGCAGTTCTTC.

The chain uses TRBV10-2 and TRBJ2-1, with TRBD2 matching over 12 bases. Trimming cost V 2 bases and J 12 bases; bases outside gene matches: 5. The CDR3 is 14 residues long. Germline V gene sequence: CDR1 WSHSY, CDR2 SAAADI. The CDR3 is CASSEGLAGFGQFF. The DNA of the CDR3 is TGCGCCAGCAGTGAGGGACTAGCGGGATTTGGGCAGTTCTTC.

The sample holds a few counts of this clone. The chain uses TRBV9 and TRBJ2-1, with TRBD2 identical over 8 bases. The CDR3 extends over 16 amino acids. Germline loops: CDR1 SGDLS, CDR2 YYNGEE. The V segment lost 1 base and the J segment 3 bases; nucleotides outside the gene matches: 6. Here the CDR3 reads CASSVPPGLDYNEQFF. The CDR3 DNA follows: TGTGCCAGCAGCGTACCCCCGGGACTAGACTACAATGAGCAGTTCTTC.

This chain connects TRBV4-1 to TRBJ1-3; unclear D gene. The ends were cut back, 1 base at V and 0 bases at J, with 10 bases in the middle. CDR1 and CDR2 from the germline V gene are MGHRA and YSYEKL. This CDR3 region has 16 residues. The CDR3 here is CASSQVITNSGNTIYF. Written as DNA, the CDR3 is TGCGCCAGCAGCCAAGTGATTACCAACTCTGGAAACACCATATATTTT.

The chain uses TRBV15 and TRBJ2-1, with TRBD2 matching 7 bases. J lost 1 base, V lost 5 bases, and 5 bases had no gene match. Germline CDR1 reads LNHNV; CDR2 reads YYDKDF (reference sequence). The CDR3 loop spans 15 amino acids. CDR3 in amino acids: CATSYERGSYNEQFF. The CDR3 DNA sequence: TGTGCCACCAGCTACGAGCGGGGTTCCTACAATGAGCAGTTCTTC.

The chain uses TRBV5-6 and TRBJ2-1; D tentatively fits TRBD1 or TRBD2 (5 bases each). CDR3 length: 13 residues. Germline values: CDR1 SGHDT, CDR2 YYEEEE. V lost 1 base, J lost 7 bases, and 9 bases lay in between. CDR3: CASSLPGANEQFF. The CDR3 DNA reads TGTGCCAGCAGCTTGCCCGGGGCTAATGAGCAGTTCTTC.

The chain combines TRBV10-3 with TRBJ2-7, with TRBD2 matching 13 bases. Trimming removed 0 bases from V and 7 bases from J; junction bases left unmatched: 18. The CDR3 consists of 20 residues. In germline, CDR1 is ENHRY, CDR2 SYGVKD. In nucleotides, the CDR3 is TGTGCCATCAGTGAGTCATCCTGGGAGTTACTAGCGGGAGGGGTAGAAGAGCAGTACTTC. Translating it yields CAISESSWELLAGGVEEQYF.

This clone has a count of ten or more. For the CDR3, the DNA is TGTGCCAGCAGCGGGACTAGCGGGAGTAGAGAGACCCAGTACTTC. Translating gives CASSGTSGSRETQYF. The V and J genes are TRBV5-4 and TRBJ2-5; 14 positions agree with TRBD2. The CDR3 covers 15 residues. The germline gives CDR1 SGHNT, CDR2 YYREEE (reference sequence). With V trimmed by 4 bases and J by 4 bases, 3 bases remained unmatched.